The T cell receptor (beta chain) under discussion was sequenced for a study of PD-1 blockade in classical Hodgkin lymphoma. From germline, CDR1 is SGHNT and CDR2 YENEEA. The CDR3 sequence is 13 residues long. Trimming removed 2 bases at V and 3 bases at J, with 4 bases between. Measured with immunoSEQ multiplex PCR; TCRdb has only the in-frame clones, and not every one. The sample includes 20,000 to 25,000 clones, 94% seen only once; the top ten take approximately 4%. The time point was: newly diagnosed, previously untreated cHL patient sample. The receptor's source is a human donor with classical Hodgkin lymphoma. The rearrangement joins TRBV11-3 to TRBJ2-2, with unresolved D. Sequenced input: peripheral blood mononuclear cells (PBMCs). The CDR3 loop is CASSLFDTGELFF. CDR3 in DNA: TGTGCCAGCAGCTTATTCGACACCGGGGAGCTGTTTTTT.